The 17 T cell receptor beta chains listed next were all sequenced from one sample in a study of CD8+ T cells in alopecia areata. A sort of pooled cutaneous lymph node cells used CD4, CD8alpha, NKG2D, NKG2ACE and other stains. RNA extraction and reverse transcription yielded cDNA as sequencing template. Libraries were prepared by immunoSEQ multiplex PCR; TCRdb keeps only in-frame clonotypes and omits some of them. There are 270,000 or so clones in the sample, none observed a single time. Sequencing was done on a sample of CD4+ T cells sorted from a lymph node. The receptors here all came from a C3H/HeJ mouse with alopecia areata. Strain MHC haplotype: H2-k.

This clone has only a few counts. Genes and germline come from the mouse. The CDR3 spells CASSGSRTGVNQDTQYF. The part of the CDR3 DNA that was read is TGTGCCAGCAGTGGGTCACGGACTGGGGTTAACCAAGAC. This chain joins TRBV13-1 and TRBJ2-5, with 9 bases aligning to TRBD2. The read comes to an end 4 residues before the CDR3 does, leaving the germline J gene to fill in the end. V was clipped by 3 bases and J by 0 bases; unmatched bases: 8. Germline assignment: CDR1 NSHNY and CDR2 SYGAGN. CDR3 length: 17 residues.

A few counts support this clone. Gene names follow the mouse nomenclature. The read gets to within 4 residues of the CDR3 end, and the germline J gene fills in the rest. In the same sample, other DNA sequences code for this CDR3. The chain is built from TRBV31 and TRBJ2-5; 9 bases line up with TRBD1. Germline CDR1 and CDR2: GKSSPN and SITVG. Unmatched junction bases numbered 1, after V lost 1 base and J lost 2 bases. The CDR3 runs to 14 residues. The CDR3 bases that were read are TGTGCCTGGAGTCAACAGGGGGCCCAAGAC. Protein sequence: CAWSQQGAQD. The entire CDR3 is CAWSQQGAQDTQYF.

With regard to this clone: Given a much more abundant clone one base away, this may be a read error. Gene names are the mouse ones. The read is 4 residues too short to cover the CDR3 end, so that end is filled in from the germline J gene. Other DNA sequences from this sample encode an identical CDR3 as well. The V call is TRBV13-1, the J call TRBJ1-2; TRBD1 agrees at 9 bases. Germline V gene data show CDR1 as NSHNY and CDR2 as SYGAGN. The CDR3 is 14 residues long. V trimming: 3 bases; J trimming: 0 bases; junction bases outside the gene matches: 0. The DNA read from the CDR3 is TGTGCCAGCAGTGGGGACAGGGCAAACTCC. Translation: CASSGDRANS. The whole CDR3 region reads CASSGDRANSDYTF.

In the case of this clone: Gene names follow the mouse nomenclature. Coverage ceases 4 residues before the CDR3 finishes, and the germline J gene fills in the end. The genes are TRBV19 and TRBJ2-1, with D hard to call. Germline assignment: CDR1 FNHDT and CDR2 SITEND (reference sequence). The CDR3 is 12 amino acids. CDR3 DNA (partial): TGTGCCAGCAGTATAGACAGCGCT. The encoded protein is CASSIDSA. The whole CDR3 sequence is CASSIDSAEQFF.

This clone showed up just a few times. The listed genes are named as in mouse. The read ends 4 residues shy of where the CDR3 ends; the end is completed using the germline J gene. The chain is built from TRBV19 and TRBJ2-5; 12 nucleotides agree with TRBD2. Germline V gives CDR1 FNHDT, CDR2 SITEND (reference sequence). The CDR3 consists of 15 residues. CDR3 sequence reads: CASSLTGGAWDTQYF. The sequenced part of the CDR3 DNA is TGTGCCAGCAGTCTGACTGGGGGGGCGTGGGAC.

Comment on this clone: The genes are named according to mouse. The observed sequence ends 4 residues before the CDR3 terminus, with the missing tail filled in from the germline J gene. The V and J genes are TRBV13-1 and TRBJ2-2; a possible D gene is TRBD1 (6 bases). This CDR3 has 16 residues. Germline V lookup: CDR1 NSHNY, CDR2 SYGAGN. The V and J ends lost 0 bases and 3 bases respectively, with 12 bases between them. The CDR3 bases that were read are TGTGCCAGCAGTGATGCATACAGGGAAGACACCGGG. Protein: CASSDAYREDTG. The whole CDR3 protein is CASSDAYREDTGQLYF.

Notes on this clone: Gene names refer to mouse genes. The sequenced fragment ends 4 residues before the CDR3 boundary, so the rest is inferred from the germline J gene. The genes are TRBV19 and TRBJ2-7; 7 bases are shared with TRBD2. The ends lost 5 bases at V and 3 bases at J; junction bases unmatched: 8. CDR1 is FNHDT, CDR2 SITEND, per germline (reference sequence). CDR3 length: 14 amino acids. CDR3 protein: CASSLDWALYEQYF. The DNA read from the CDR3 is TGTGCCAGCAGCCTCGACTGGGCCCTCTAT.

This clone turned up a few times. Germline and genes here are mouse. The CDR3 end lies 4 residues beyond the end of the read and is filled in from the germline J gene. The same CDR3 is also encoded by other DNA sequences in this sample. The gene calls are TRBV13-1 and TRBJ2-7; a possible D gene is TRBD1 (5 bases). Germline loops: CDR1 NSHNY, CDR2 SYGAGN. Trimming removed 4 bases at V and 0 bases at J, with 8 bases between. The CDR3 contains 13 residues. The CDR3 bases that were read are TGTGCCAGCAGTAGACAGAGCTCCTAT. Amino acid sequence: CASSRQSSY. The complete CDR3 sequence is CASSRQSSYEQYF.

Worth noting for this clone: Mouse germline and gene names are used. The CDR3 extends 4 residues past the end of the read, so its final part is completed from the germline J gene. The chain recombines TRBV19 with TRBJ2-7, with TRBD2 matching over 9 bases. The germline V gene has CDR1 FNHDT and CDR2 SITEND (reference sequence). The CDR3 runs 14 residues. The CDR3 reads CASRSAGGDYEQYF. The covered CDR3 bases are TGTGCCAGCAGGTCGGCTGGGGGGGATTAT. The complete variable domain, with remaining parts taken from reference TRBV19 and TRBJ2-7, reads GGIITQTPKFLIGQEGQKLTLKCQQNFNHDTMYWYRQDSGKGLRLIYYSITENDLQKGDLSEGYDASREKKSSFSLTVTSAQKNEMAVFLCASRSAGGDYEQYFGPGTRLTVL.

Regarding this clone: Here the gene names and germline are mouse. Read coverage stops 4 residues before the CDR3 terminus; the germline J gene supplies the remainder. The chain has TRBV13-3 and TRBJ1-2, with D unclear. CDR1 and CDR2 from the germline V gene are NNHDY and SYVADS. With 3 bases removed from V and 1 base from J, the gap between germline ends came to 7 bases. This CDR3 comprises 13 residues. The sequenced part of the CDR3 DNA is TGTGCCAGCAGTGCCCAACAAAACTCC. This translates into CASSAQQNS. The complete CDR3 sequence is CASSAQQNSDYTF.

Turning to this clone: Here the gene names and germline are mouse. The missing CDR3 end, 4 residues past where the read stops, is filled in from the germline J gene. The chain joins TRBV13-1 to TRBJ2-3, with 7 bases aligning to TRBD2. Germline lookup yields CDR1 NSHNY and CDR2 SYGAGN. CDR3 length equals 15 residues. The V and J ends lost 0 bases and 3 bases, in that order; junction bases with no gene match: 4. This CDR3 reads CASSDAVGGAETLYF. The sequenced CDR3 bases are TGTGCCAGCAGTGATGCAGTGGGGGGAGCAGAA.

This clone came up a few times. Here the gene names and germline are mouse. The CDR3 end is not reached by the read, which stops 4 residues before it; the germline J gene fills it in. The chain employs TRBV19 and TRBJ2-7, with D unclear. Germline V gene lookup returns CDR1 FNHDT and CDR2 SITEND (reference sequence). V dropped 5 bases and J dropped 3 bases, with 9 bases sitting between them. This CDR3 has 12 residues. CDR3 bases read: TGTGCCAGCAGCCTACAGTTCTAT. Its protein product is CASSLQFY. The whole CDR3 sequence reads CASSLQFYEQYF.

This clone has just a few counts. Gene and germline names: mouse. The CDR3 extends 4 residues past the end of the read, so its final part is completed from the germline J gene. This chain links TRBV31 with TRBJ2-7, with 9 nucleotides matching TRBD1. The CDR3 is 15 amino acids. Germline V gene data show CDR1 as GKSSPN and CDR2 as SITVG. CDR3 region: CAWSLEGQGSHEQYF. The sequenced part of the CDR3 DNA is TGTGCCTGGAGTCTAGAGGGACAGGGTTCCCAT.

This clone was counted a few times. Gene names are the mouse ones. The read stops 4 residues short of the end of the CDR3; the missing end is completed from the germline J gene. The chain employs TRBV13-2 and TRBJ2-2; 9 nucleotides line up with TRBD2. The ends lost 0 bases at V and 0 bases at J; junction bases unmatched: 3. This CDR3 has 17 residues. Looked up from germline, CDR1 is NNHNN and CDR2 is SYGAGS (reference sequence). CDR3 sequence reads: CASGDAAGGANTGQLYF. The covered CDR3 bases are TGTGCCAGCGGTGATGCTGCTGGGGGGGCAAACACCGGG.

Comment on this clone: Gene names are mouse gene names. The missing CDR3 end, 4 residues past where the read stops, is filled in from the germline J gene. The chain combines TRBV5 with TRBJ2-4; TRBD2 matches at 11 bases. Germline V gene sequence: CDR1 LGHNA, CDR2 YNLKQL (reference sequence). This CDR3 is 14 amino acids long. The DNA read from the CDR3 is TGTGCCAGCAGCCCGGACTGGGGGGAGAAC. Protein: CASSPDWGEN. The entire CDR3 protein reads CASSPDWGENTLYF.

Comments on this clone: It may be a read error: a sequence one base away is much more abundant. The gene names here belong to mouse. The read is 4 residues too short to cover the CDR3 end, so that end is filled in from the germline J gene. The chain uses TRBV13-3 and TRBJ1-2; D may be TRBD1 (5 bases). The germline V gene encodes CDR1 NNHDY and CDR2 SYVADS. CDR3 size: 14 residues. Trimming left V 2 bases short and J 0 bases short, with 8 bases between. The CDR3 protein is CASSEGRANSDYTF. CDR3 bases read: TGTGCCAGCAGTGAAGGCAGGGCAAACTCC.

Comment on this clone: A single base separates this from a much larger clone, so it may be a read error. Genes and germline come from the mouse. Read data end 4 residues before the CDR3 end; the end is taken from the germline J gene. The gene calls are TRBV24 and TRBJ2-2; 7 bases are a match to TRBD1. V was pared by 4 bases and J by 0 bases, with 2 bases of the junction left unmatched. This CDR3 spans 15 amino acids. Germline V gene sequence: CDR1 KGHTA, CDR2 FRNEEI. The CDR3 reads CASSPGTANTGQLYF. The sequenced CDR3 bases are TGTGCCAGCAGTCCCGGGACAGCAAACACCGGG.